Listed below are T cell receptor beta chains from one sample, sequenced in a study of OX40 agonist ivuxolimab in advanced cancers. Using immunoSEQ multiplex PCR, the repertoire was profiled, and TCRdb retains in-frame clones only, with some absent. The sample records 75,000 to 80,000 clones, over 70% being singletons. This specimen was CD4+ or CD8+ T cells sorted from blood, taken in a trial of the OX40 agonist ivuxolimab. The receptor set was obtained from an adult with an advanced solid tumor such as melanoma, head and neck, liver or kidney cancer. Each CDR3 is given with its conserved first and last residue. The D gene is left open where the match is weak. Expanded clones get a size class; other rows say once, few or many, or leave the size out.

.	TRBV9	few	TRBJ1-2	TGTGCCAGCAGCGTAGGGGAGGGCATCTACTATGGCTACACCTTC	CASSVGEGIYYGYTF
.	TRBV7-3	once	TRBJ2-6	TGTGCCAGCAGCACCTATATACGCTTACAAAGTCGGGCCAACGTCCTGACTTTC	CASSTYIRLQSRANVLTF
.	TRBV6-1	.	TRBJ2-6	TGTGCCAGCATCGAGGGGGGGCTAGGGGCCAACGTCCTGACTTTC	CASIEGGLGANVLTF
TRBD1	TRBV14	.	TRBJ2-7	TGTGCCAGCAGCCGGGACAGGGCGCGAGGGGAGCAGTACTTC	CASSRDRARGEQYF
.	TRBV4-2	.	TRBJ2-2	TGTGCCAGCAGCCAAAGGTCTCCTAATGCGGGAATTAACACCGGGGAGCTGTTTTTT	CASSQRSPNAGINTGELFF
.	TRBV5-1	once	TRBJ1-1	TGCGCCAGCAGCTACGGGAACGCAGGGACTGAAGCTTTCTTT	CASSYGNAGTEAFF
.	TRBV29-1	.	TRBJ1-2	TGCAGCGTTGAAGATGGGACTCGAGCCCTCTATGGCTACACCTTC	CSVEDGTRALYGYTF
.	TRBV7-6	.	TRBJ2-5	TGTGCCAGCAGTCCCCGACTGTTTAGCGAGACCCAGTACTTC	CASSPRLFSETQYF
TRBD1	TRBV4-1	.	TRBJ2-3	TGCGCCAGCAGCCAAGAACCCAGGGGGAGATCTAAAGATACGCAGTATTTT	CASSQEPRGRSKDTQYF
.	TRBV7-2	.	TRBJ2-4	TGTGCCAGCAGCTTAGGACAGGCGGTAGCTGGCATTCAGTACTTC	CASSLGQAVAGIQYF
TRBD2	TRBV6-1	.	TRBJ2-5	TGTGCCAGCAGAGCCGGGACTAGCGGGAGGGAGACCCAGTACTTC	CASRAGTSGRETQYF
.	TRBV5-4	.	TRBJ2-3	TGTGCCAGCAGCTCCATAGCGTACACAGATACGCAGTATTTT	CASSSIAYTDTQYF
.	TRBV18	.	TRBJ1-2	TGTGCCAGCTCACCCACCGATATCTATGGCTACACCTTC	CASSPTDIYGYTF
.	TRBV27	.	TRBJ1-1	TGTGCCAGCAGTTCGAGGGGTGGAACTGAAGCTTTCTTT	CASSSRGGTEAFF
.	TRBV5-4	few	TRBJ2-7	TGTGCCAGCAGCGAATCGGGAGTCTCCTACGAGCAGTACTTC	CASSESGVSYEQYF
TRBD2	TRBV18	.	TRBJ2-5	TGTGCCAGCTCACTATCCGCGGGGGGAGAGACCCAGTACTTC	CASSLSAGGETQYF
.	TRBV6-5	.	TRBJ1-5	TGTGCCAGCAGTTACTCTTCCAATCCGGGCAATCAGCCCCAGCATTTT	CASSYSSNPGNQPQHF